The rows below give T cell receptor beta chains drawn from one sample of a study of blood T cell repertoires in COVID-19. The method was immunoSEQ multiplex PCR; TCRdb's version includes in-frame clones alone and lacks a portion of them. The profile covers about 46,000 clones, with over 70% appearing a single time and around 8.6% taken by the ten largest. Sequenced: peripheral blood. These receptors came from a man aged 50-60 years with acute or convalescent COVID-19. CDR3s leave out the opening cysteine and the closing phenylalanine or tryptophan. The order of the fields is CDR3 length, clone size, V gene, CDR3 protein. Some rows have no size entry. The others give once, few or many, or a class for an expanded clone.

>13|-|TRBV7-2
ASSPRDSSYNEQF
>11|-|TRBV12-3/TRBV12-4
ASSKSGSNEQY
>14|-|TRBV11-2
ASSTRTSGSTNEQF
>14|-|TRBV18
ASSPIGRTSNSPLH
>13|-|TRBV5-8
ASKKGDQTNEKLF
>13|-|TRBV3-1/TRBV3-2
ASSQPQGEGTEAF
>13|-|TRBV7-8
ASSLFYGSTDTQY
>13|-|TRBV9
ASSLAGGTYNEQF
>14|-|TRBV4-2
ASSQDLRTGGEKLF
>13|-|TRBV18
ASSPGAGRDTEAF
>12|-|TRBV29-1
SAKSGRASGEQY
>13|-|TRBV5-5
ASSVSLSSGNTIY
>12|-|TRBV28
ATRTGGLSSEAF
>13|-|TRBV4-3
ASSQEYTQVVPQH
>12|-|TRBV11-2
ASSEIGVSAEAF
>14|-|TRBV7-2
ASSLGQGGFGYEQY
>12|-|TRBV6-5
ASGASGNTDTQY
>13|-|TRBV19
ASTRGQNPGQPQH
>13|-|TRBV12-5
ASGFAVSGSGKLF
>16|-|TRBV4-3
ASSQDAGRGLTPSPLH
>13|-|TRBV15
ATSRDRGTNEKLF
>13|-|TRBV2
ASSRDRASNQPQH
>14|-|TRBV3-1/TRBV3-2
ASSQLGTGRTTEAF
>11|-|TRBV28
ASGGYSNQPQH
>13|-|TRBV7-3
ASSATGGYTGELF
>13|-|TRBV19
ASSIPGLVNTEAF
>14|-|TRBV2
AGKQGSSGRADTQY
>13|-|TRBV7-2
ASSFTGQGLETQY
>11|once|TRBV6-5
ASGREADSPLH
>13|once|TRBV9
ASSVAGTLQETQY
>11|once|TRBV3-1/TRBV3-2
ASSQDPRGTQY
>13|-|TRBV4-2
ASSPSSGNTGELF
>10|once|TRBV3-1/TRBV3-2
ASSLDSDIQY
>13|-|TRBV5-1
ASSLVLGGKTEAF
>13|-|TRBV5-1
ASSSQGTENTEAF
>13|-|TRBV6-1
ASSEGWTGNQPQH
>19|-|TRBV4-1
ASSQDVIAAGLITTNEKLF
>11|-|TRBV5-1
ASSLQGLGELF
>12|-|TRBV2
ASSQTSGTDTQY
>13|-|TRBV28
ASSLTGHTNEKLF
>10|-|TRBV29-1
SVGSSGDEQY
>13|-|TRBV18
ASSPPDTYNQPQH
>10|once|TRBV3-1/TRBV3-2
ASSRGQSGYT
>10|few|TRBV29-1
SGGPAGNEQY
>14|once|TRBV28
ASVPSGLGLFYEQY
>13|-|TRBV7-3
ASSPDLGRYNTQY
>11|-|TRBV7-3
ASSAGYQETQY
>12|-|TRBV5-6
ASSPTVLNTEAF